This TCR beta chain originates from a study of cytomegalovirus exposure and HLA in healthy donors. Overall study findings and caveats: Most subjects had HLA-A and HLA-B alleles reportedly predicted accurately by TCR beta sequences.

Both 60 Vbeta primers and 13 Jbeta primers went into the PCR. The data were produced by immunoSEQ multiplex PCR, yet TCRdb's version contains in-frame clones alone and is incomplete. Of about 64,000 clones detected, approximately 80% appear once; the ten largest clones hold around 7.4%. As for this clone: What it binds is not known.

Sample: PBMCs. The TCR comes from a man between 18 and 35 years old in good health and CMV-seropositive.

This CDR3 reads CAIGRDSYGYTF. The DNA of the CDR3 is TGTGCCATCGGCCGGGACAGCTATGGCTACACCTTC. V gene TRBV7-2 combines with J gene TRBJ1-2, with 7 bases fitting TRBD1. J was trimmed by 4 bases and V by 10 bases; bases with no gene match: 6. This CDR3 has 12 residues. The germline V gene has CDR1 SGHTA and CDR2 FQGNSA.